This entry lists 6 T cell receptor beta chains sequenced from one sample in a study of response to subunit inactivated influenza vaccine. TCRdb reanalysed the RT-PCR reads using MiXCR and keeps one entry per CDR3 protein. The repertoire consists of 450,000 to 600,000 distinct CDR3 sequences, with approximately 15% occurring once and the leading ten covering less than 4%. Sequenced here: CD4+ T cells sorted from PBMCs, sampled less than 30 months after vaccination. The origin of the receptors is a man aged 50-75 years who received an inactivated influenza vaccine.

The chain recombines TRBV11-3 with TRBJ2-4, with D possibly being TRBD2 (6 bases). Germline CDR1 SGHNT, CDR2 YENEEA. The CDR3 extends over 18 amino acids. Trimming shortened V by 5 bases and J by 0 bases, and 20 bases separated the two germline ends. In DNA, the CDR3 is TGTGCCAGCAGCGGCGGGGCTTGGTGGGGACCAGCCAAAAACATTCAGTACTTC. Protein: CASSGGAWWGPAKNIQYF.

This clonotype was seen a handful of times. CDR3 sequence: CSARSAGGRVETQYF. The CDR3 DNA sequence: TGCAGTGCTAGATCGGCAGGGGGACGGGTGGAGACCCAGTACTTC. The chain couples TRBV20-1 to TRBJ2-5, with 7 positions matching TRBD1. Germline V lookup: CDR1 DFQATT, CDR2 SNEGSKA (reference sequence). The CDR3 is 15 amino acids. J lost 5 bases, V lost 2 bases, and 11 bases had no gene match.

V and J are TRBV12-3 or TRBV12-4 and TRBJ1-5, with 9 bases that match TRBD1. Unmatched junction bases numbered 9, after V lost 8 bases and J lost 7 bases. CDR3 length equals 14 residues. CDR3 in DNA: TGTGCCAGCGGGTCCACAGGGGGCCCACAGCCCCAGCATTTT. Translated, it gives CASGSTGGPQPQHF.

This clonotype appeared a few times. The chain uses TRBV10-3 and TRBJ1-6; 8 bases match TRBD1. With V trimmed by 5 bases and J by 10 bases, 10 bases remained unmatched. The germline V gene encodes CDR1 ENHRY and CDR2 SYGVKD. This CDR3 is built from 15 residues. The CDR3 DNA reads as TGTGCCATCAGTAGGGACAGGCCGGCAGAGTCACCCCTCCACTTT. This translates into CAISRDRPAESPLHF.

The CDR3 reads CASSQRVNTQYF. Written as DNA, the CDR3 is TGTGCCAGCAGCCAGCGAGTAAATACGCAGTATTTT. The V gene is TRBV7-2, the J gene TRBJ2-3; no definite D call. In germline, CDR1 is SGHTA, CDR2 FQGNSA. Trimming cost V 5 bases and J 7 bases, with 10 bases left between them. The CDR3 spans 12 residues.

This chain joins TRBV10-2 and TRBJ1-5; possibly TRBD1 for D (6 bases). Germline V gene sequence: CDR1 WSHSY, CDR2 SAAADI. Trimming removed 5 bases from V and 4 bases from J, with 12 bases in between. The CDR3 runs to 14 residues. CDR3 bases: TGCGCCAGCAGTCCGAACAGGGAAAATCAGCCCCAGCATTTT. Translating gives CASSPNRENQPQHF.